The T cell receptor (beta chain) under discussion was sequenced for a study of post-analysis software for immune sequencing data. Regarding this clonotype: Its cognate antigen is unknown.

Prepared libraries of TCR beta cDNA carried unique molecular identifiers. TCRdb re-called the PCR reads with MiXCR, one entry per CDR3 protein. The sample has some 450,000 distinct CDR3 sequences, under 55% seen once. Findings and caveats of the study: With TRBV5-6, TRBV5-1 and TRBV20-1 included, about five TRBV segments were more frequent in patients than in controls.

This CDR3 spans 14 amino acids. V dropped 0 bases and J dropped 0 bases, with 7 bases sitting between them. Looked up from germline, CDR1 is SQVTM and CDR2 is ANQGSEA. The TCR sequence derives from a girl aged 10 to 17 with multiple sclerosis. The sequencing input was blood. The chain joins TRBV29-1 to TRBJ2-3, with D unresolved. The chain's CDR3 is CSVEEAGSTDTQYF. CDR3 bases: TGCAGCGTTGAAGAAGCCGGGAGCACAGATACGCAGTATTTT.